This T cell receptor (beta chain) was recorded in a study of T cells in narcolepsy. Broader study findings: Healthy controls reportedly lacked the autoreactive clonotypes serially found in patients' blood.

Clones were read by immunoSEQ multiplex PCR, and TCRdb kept only the in-frame ones, dropping some. Of approximately 25,000 clones listed, approximately 60% are singletons. Note on this clone: The antigen remains unidentified.

The CDR3 length is 12 residues. The V and J ends lost 4 bases and 2 bases respectively, with 6 bases between them. The germline gives CDR1 SGHAT, CDR2 FQNNGV. The sample was memory (CD45RA-) CD4+ T cells from blood. This chain connects TRBV11-2 to TRBJ2-7; D is unresolved. The sequence was collected from a human donor in good health. CDR3 amino acids: CASSSRPYEQYF. The CDR3 DNA follows: TGTGCCAGCAGCTCCCGCCCCTACGAGCAGTACTTC. Full variable domain (remainder filled in from reference TRBV11-2 and TRBJ2-7): EAGVAQSPRYKIIEKRQSVAFWCNPISGHATLYWYQQILGQGPKLLIQFQNNGVVDDSQLPKDRFSAERLKGVDSTLKIQPAKLEDSAVYLCASSSRPYEQYFGPGTRLTVT.